A selection of T cell receptor beta chains follows, all from one sample in a study of cytomegalovirus exposure and HLA in healthy donors. Sequenced by immunoSEQ multiplex PCR; TCRdb stores in-frame clones only, minus some. The table shows about 140,000 clones, with about three quarters occurring only once. The sample comprised PBMCs. These receptors came from a female donor in good health and CMV-seropositive. CDR3s include the opening cysteine and the closing phenylalanine or tryptophan. The D gene is left open where the match is weak. Rows may omit the clone size; those that give it use once, few, many or a size class.

TRBV29-1,12,NA,TRBJ2-1,NA,CSVDPAYNEQFF,TGCAGCGTTGACCCCGCCTACAATGAGCAGTTCTTC
TRBV19,18,NA,TRBJ2-2,TRBD1,CASSTLPGTGVDTGELFF,TGTGCCAGTAGTACACTCCCCGGGACAGGTGTCGACACCGGGGAGCTGTTTTTT
TRBV6-5,14,NA,TRBJ2-7,NA,CASRWGQGSYEQYF,TGTGCCAGCAGGTGGGGACAAGGCTCCTACGAGCAGTACTTC
TRBV9,13,NA,TRBJ2-5,NA,CASSVTSQETQYF,TGTGCCAGCAGCGTAACAAGCCAAGAGACCCAGTACTTC
TRBV7-9,14,NA,TRBJ2-7,TRBD1,CASSLGGTVGPFNF,TGTGCCAGCAGCTTAGGTGGGACAGTAGGCCCCTTTAACTTC
TRBV6-4,15,NA,TRBJ2-6,NA,CASEKQDSGANVLTF,TGTGCCAGTGAAAAACAGGACTCTGGGGCCAACGTCCTGACTTTC
TRBV6-1,15,NA,TRBJ2-7,TRBD2,CASTIGTSGSYEQYF,TGTGCCAGCACGATAGGGACTAGCGGGAGTTACGAGCAGTACTTC
TRBV29-1,15,NA,TRBJ2-1,TRBD1,CSGRDRGFSLPGQFF,TGCAGCGGCCGGGACAGGGGGTTCTCCCTCCCTGGGCAGTTCTTC
TRBV11-2,15,NA,TRBJ1-1,NA,CASSLAWRGNTEAFF,TGTGCCAGCAGCTTAGCTTGGAGGGGGAACACTGAAGCTTTCTTT
TRBV7-8,15,NA,TRBJ2-7,TRBD2,CASSPSGGRSYEQYF,TGTGCCAGCAGCCCTAGCGGAGGGAGATCCTACGAGCAGTACTTC
TRBV5-1,15,few,TRBJ2-7,NA,CASSFGPPSSYEQYF,TGCGCCAGCAGCTTTGGGCCGCCGAGCTCCTACGAGCAGTACTTC
TRBV6-1,13,NA,TRBJ1-1,NA,CASNLLKRTEAFF,TGTGCCAGCAACCTGCTGAAGAGGACTGAAGCTTTCTTT
TRBV19,12,NA,TRBJ1-2,NA,CASGPGNYGYTF,TGTGCCAGTGGGCCAGGGAACTATGGCTACACCTTC
TRBV5-6,16,NA,TRBJ1-1,NA,CASSLGGHREGTEAFF,TGTGCCAGCAGCTTGGGGGGACACAGGGAAGGCACTGAAGCTTTCTTT
TRBV4-2,16,NA,TRBJ2-1,TRBD2,CASSQEASGRVNEQFF,TGTGCCAGCAGCCAAGAAGCTAGCGGGAGGGTTAATGAGCAGTTCTTC
TRBV5-1,14,NA,TRBJ2-7,NA,CASSPGTTAYEQYF,TGCGCCAGCAGCCCCGGGACAACAGCCTACGAGCAGTACTTC
TRBV5-1,18,NA,TRBJ2-6,NA,CASSLGAITGSGANVLTF,TGCGCCAGCAGCTTGGGAGCAATAACTGGCTCTGGGGCCAACGTCCTGACTTTC
TRBV30,14,NA,TRBJ2-7,NA,CAWSTDRKGYEQYF,TGTGCCTGGAGTACCGACAGGAAGGGCTACGAGCAGTACTTC
TRBV7-6,15,NA,TRBJ1-2,NA,CASSPEVANNYGYTF,TGTGCCAGCAGCCCGGAGGTAGCTAATAACTATGGCTACACCTTC
TRBV4-1,17,NA,TRBJ2-7,NA,CASSQESAKHGAYEQYF,TGCGCCAGCAGCCAAGAGTCAGCCAAACACGGAGCCTACGAGCAGTACTTC
TRBV4-1,14,NA,TRBJ1-2,NA,CASSQVIANYGYTF,TGCGCCAGCAGCCAAGTTATAGCTAACTATGGCTACACCTTC
TRBV25-1,16,NA,TRBJ2-3,NA,CASSKSKTDITDTQYF,TGTGCCAGCAGTAAGAGTAAGACGGACATTACAGATACGCAGTATTTT
TRBV11-2,15,NA,TRBJ2-5,NA,CASSRGGGVAETQYF,TGTGCCAGCAGTCGGGGAGGAGGGGTTGCAGAGACCCAGTACTTC
TRBV5-1,15,NA,TRBJ2-3,NA,CASSLRGSYTDTQYF,TGCGCCAGCAGCTTGAGGGGGTCGTACACAGATACGCAGTATTTT
TRBV10-1,11,NA,TRBJ2-7,NA,CASSIGTVQYF,TGCGCCAGCAGTATCGGGACTGTGCAGTACTTC
TRBV6-5,14,NA,TRBJ1-5,NA,CASSSDSSNQPQHF,TGTGCCAGCAGTTCGGACAGTAGCAATCAGCCCCAGCATTTT
TRBV18,17,once,TRBJ1-6,NA,CASSLDGSTVYNSPLHF,TGTGCCAGCTCACTTGACGGGTCAACTGTCTATAATTCACCCCTCCACTTT
TRBV4-2,17,NA,TRBJ2-5,NA,CASSQWLAEGGGETQYF,TGTGCCAGCAGCCAATGGCTAGCGGAGGGGGGTGGAGAGACCCAGTACTTC
TRBV9,15,NA,TRBJ2-2,TRBD1,CASSAGQGEWGELFF,TGTGCCAGCAGCGCGGGACAGGGCGAATGGGGGGAGCTGTTTTTT
TRBV6-1,14,NA,TRBJ2-5,NA,CASINTQYQETQYF,TGTGCCAGCATTAACACACAGTACCAAGAGACCCAGTACTTC
TRBV18,14,NA,TRBJ1-4,TRBD1,CASSKDRDDEKLFF,TGTGCCAGCTCAAAGGACAGGGATGATGAAAAACTGTTTTTT
TRBV4-1,16,NA,TRBJ1-5,NA,CASSQDMTARNQPQHF,TGCGCCAGCAGCCAAGATATGACAGCTAGGAATCAGCCCCAGCATTTT
TRBV19,12,NA,TRBJ1-2,NA,CASQEQGIGYTF,TGTGCCAGCCAAGAGCAGGGCATTGGCTACACCTTC
TRBV10-3,15,NA,TRBJ2-3,NA,CAISDLGAESDTQYF,TGTGCCATCAGTGACTTAGGGGCTGAGTCAGATACGCAGTATTTT
TRBV18,14,NA,TRBJ2-7,TRBD1,CASSPQQGAVEQYF,TGTGCCAGCTCACCACAACAGGGGGCCGTCGAGCAGTACTTC
TRBV30,13,NA,TRBJ2-7,TRBD2,CAWSVLAGNEQYF,TGTGCCTGGAGTGTACTAGCGGGGAACGAGCAGTACTTC
TRBV4-2,11,NA,TRBJ2-5,TRBD2,CASRARELQYF,TGTGCCAGCAGGGCGCGGGAGCTCCAGTACTTC
TRBV15,15,NA,TRBJ2-7,TRBD2,CATSHHPAGVYEQYF,TGTGCCACCAGCCATCATCCAGCGGGAGTTTACGAGCAGTACTTC
TRBV7-2,13,NA,TRBJ2-5,TRBD1,CASSPGGGETQYF,TGTGCCAGCAGCCCAGGGGGTGGGGAGACCCAGTACTTC
TRBV5-5,17,NA,TRBJ2-1,TRBD2,CASSSWGSGISYNEQFF,TGTGCCAGCAGCTCTTGGGGTAGCGGGATCTCCTACAATGAGCAGTTCTTC
TRBV6-1,15,few,TRBJ1-1,NA,CASSESTGKWTEAFF,TGTGCCAGCAGTGAATCCACAGGGAAATGGACTGAAGCTTTCTTT
TRBV27,19,NA,TRBJ2-7,TRBD2,CASSLRPLTRVTSGYEQYF,TGTGCCAGCAGTTTACGGCCCCTAACCCGGGTGACTAGCGGCTACGAGCAGTACTTC
TRBV6-5,13,NA,TRBJ1-3,NA,CASSYVEGNTIYF,TGTGCCAGCAGTTACGTGGAGGGAAACACCATATATTTT
TRBV5-1,17,once,TRBJ2-6,TRBD1,CASSLTTGVAGANVLTF,TGCGCCAGCAGCTTGACCACAGGGGTGGCTGGGGCCAACGTCCTGACTTTC
TRBV19,17,NA,TRBJ2-6,TRBD1,CASSPRQGSSGANVLTF,TGTGCCAGTAGTCCCCGACAGGGGAGCTCTGGGGCCAACGTCCTGACTTTC
TRBV18,17,NA,TRBJ2-1,TRBD2,CASSPGLAGGSYNEQFF,TGTGCCAGCTCACCGGGACTAGCGGGCGGCTCCTACAATGAGCAGTTCTTC
TRBV7-9,16,NA,TRBJ1-3,NA,CASSLGRITSGNTIYF,TGTGCCAGCAGCTTGGGCCGGATAACCTCTGGAAACACCATATATTTT